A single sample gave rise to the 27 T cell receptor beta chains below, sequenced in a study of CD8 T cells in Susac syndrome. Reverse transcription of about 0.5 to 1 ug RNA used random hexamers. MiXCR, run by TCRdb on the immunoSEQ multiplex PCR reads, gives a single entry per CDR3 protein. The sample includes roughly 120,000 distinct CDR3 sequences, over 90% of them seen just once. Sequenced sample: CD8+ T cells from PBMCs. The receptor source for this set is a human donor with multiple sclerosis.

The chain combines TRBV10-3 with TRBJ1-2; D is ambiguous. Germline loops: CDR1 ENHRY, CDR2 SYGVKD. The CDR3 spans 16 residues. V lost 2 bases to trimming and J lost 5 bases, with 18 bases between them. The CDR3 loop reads CAISETGIENGYGYTF. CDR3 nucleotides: TGTGCCATCAGTGAGACGGGGATCGAAAACGGGTATGGCTACACCTTC.

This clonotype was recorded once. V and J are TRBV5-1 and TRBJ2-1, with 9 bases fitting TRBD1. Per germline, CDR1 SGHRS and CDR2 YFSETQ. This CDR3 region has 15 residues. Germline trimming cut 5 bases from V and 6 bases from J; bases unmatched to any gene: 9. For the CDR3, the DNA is TGCGCCAGCAGTTACTCCGGGACAGGGAGCAATGAGCAGTTCTTC. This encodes CASSYSGTGSNEQFF.

CDR3 protein: CASSLSSGRNTEAFF. The DNA for the CDR3 is TGTGCCAGCAGTTTATCGTCAGGGAGGAACACTGAAGCTTTCTTT. The rearrangement joins TRBV27 to TRBJ1-1, with a tentative D call TRBD1 (5 bases). This CDR3 is 15 amino acids long. Per the germline V gene, CDR1 is MNHEY and CDR2 is SMNVEV (reference sequence). Trimming cost V 0 bases and J 1 base, with 9 bases left between them.

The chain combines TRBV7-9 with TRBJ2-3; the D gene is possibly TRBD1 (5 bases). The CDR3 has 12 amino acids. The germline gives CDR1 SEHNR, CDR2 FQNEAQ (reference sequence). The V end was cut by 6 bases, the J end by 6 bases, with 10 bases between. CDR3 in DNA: TGTGCCAGCAGTCAAGGGGTGGATACGCAGTATTTT. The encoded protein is CASSQGVDTQYF. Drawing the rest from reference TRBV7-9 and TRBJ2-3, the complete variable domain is DTGVSQNPRHKITKRGQNVTFRCDPISEHNRLYWYRQTLGQGPEFLTYFQNEAQLEKSRLLSDRFSAERPKGSFSTLEIQRTEQGDSAMYLCASSQGVDTQYFGPGTRLTVL.

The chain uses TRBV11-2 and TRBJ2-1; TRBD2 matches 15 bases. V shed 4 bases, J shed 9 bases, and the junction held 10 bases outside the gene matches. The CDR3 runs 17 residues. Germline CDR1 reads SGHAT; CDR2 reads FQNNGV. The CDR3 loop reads CASSSLRTSGRGGEQFF. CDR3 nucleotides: TGTGCCAGCAGCTCCCTTCGGACTAGCGGGAGGGGAGGTGAGCAGTTCTTC.

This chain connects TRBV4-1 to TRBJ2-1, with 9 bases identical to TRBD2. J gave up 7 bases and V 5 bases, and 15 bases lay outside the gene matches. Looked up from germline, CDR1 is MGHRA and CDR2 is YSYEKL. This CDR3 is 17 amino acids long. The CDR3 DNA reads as TGCGCCAGCAGCTTCATGATCGAGCGGGAGGAAGGGAATGAGCAGTTCTTC. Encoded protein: CASSFMIEREEGNEQFF.

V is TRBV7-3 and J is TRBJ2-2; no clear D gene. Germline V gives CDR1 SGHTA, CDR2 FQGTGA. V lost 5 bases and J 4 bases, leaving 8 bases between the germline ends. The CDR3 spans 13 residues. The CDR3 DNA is TGTGCCAGCAGCCCTCATCCCACCGGGGAGCTGTTTTTT. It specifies CASSPHPTGELFF.

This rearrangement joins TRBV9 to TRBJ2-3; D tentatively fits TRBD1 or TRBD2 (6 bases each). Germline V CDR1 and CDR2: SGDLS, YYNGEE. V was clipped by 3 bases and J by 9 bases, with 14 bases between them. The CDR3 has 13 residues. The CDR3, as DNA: TGTGCCAGCAGCGACCCCTGGAGGGGGACGCAGTATTTT. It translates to CASSDPWRGTQYF.

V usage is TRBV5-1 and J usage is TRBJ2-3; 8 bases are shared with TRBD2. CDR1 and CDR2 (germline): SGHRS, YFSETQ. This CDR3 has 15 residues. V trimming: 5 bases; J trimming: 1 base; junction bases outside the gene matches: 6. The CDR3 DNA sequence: TGCGCCAGCAGACCAGCGGGAGAAGGCACAGATACGCAGTATTTT. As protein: CASRPAGEGTDTQYF.

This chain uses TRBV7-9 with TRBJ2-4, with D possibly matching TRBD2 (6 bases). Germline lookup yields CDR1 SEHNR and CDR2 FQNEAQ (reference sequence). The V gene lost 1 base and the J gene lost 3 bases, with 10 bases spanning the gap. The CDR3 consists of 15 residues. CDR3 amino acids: CASSLVLGGKNIQYF. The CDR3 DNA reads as TGTGCCAGCAGCTTAGTGTTGGGGGGCAAAAACATTCAGTACTTC.

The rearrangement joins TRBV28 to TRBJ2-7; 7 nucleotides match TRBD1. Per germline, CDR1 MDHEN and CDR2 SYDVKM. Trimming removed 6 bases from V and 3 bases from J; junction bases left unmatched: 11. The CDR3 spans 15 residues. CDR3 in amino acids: CASSPHRGIGYEQYF. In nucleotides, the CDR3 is TGTGCCAGCAGCCCTCACAGGGGAATCGGCTACGAGCAGTACTTC.

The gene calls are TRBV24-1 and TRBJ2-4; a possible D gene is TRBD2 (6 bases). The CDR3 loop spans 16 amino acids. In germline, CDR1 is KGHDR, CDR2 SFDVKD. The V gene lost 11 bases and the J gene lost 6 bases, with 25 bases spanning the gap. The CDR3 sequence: CAINLKRERGGNIQYF. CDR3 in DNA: TGTGCCATCAATCTCAAGCGTGAACGGGGAGGAAACATTCAGTACTTC.

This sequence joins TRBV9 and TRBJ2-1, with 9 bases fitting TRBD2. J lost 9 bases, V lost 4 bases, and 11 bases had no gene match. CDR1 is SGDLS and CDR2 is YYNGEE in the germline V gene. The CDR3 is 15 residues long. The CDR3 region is CASSPEGGGATEQFF. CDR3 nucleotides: TGTGCCAGCAGCCCAGAGGGCGGGGGGGCCACTGAGCAGTTCTTC.

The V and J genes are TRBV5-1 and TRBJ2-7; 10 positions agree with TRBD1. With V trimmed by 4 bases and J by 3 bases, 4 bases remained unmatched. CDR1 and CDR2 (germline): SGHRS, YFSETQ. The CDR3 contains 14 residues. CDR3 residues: CASSRDRGLYEQYF. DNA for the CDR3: TGCGCCAGCAGCCGGGACAGGGGCCTCTACGAGCAGTACTTC.

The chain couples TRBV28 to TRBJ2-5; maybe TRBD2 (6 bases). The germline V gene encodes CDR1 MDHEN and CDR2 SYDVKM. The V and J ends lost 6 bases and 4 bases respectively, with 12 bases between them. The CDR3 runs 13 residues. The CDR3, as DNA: TGTGCCAGCAGCGACGCGGAGGGAGAGACCCAGTACTTC. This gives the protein CASSDAEGETQYF.

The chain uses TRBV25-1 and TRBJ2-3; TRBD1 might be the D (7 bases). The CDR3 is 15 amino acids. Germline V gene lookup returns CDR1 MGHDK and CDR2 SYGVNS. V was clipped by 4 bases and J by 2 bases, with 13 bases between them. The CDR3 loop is CASSGSGGYTDTQYF. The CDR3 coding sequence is TGTGCCAGCAGTGGATCAGGGGGGTACACAGATACGCAGTATTTT.

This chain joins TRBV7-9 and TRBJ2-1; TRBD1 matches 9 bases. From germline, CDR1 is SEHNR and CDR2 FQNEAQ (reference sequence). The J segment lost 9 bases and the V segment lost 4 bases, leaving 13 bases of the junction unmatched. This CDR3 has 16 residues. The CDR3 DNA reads TGTGCCAGCAGCTCCGGACAGGGGACCCTCTGGGTTGAGCAGTTCTTC. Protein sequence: CASSSGQGTLWVEQFF.

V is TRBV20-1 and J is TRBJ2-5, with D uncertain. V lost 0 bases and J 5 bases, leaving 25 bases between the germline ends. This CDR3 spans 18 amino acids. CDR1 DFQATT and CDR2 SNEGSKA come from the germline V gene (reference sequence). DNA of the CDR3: TGCAGTGCTAGAGATAATTCCCCGGGCCAGACCTGGTTGGAGACCCAGTACTTC. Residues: CSARDNSPGQTWLETQYF.

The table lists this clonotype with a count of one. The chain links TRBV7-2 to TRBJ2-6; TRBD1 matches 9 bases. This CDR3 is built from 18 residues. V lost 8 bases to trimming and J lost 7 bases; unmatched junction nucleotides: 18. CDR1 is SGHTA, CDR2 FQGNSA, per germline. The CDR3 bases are TGTGCCAGCGGTTACGACAGGGGGAAGTCTCTGGGCGCCAACGTCCTGACTTTC. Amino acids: CASGYDRGKSLGANVLTF.

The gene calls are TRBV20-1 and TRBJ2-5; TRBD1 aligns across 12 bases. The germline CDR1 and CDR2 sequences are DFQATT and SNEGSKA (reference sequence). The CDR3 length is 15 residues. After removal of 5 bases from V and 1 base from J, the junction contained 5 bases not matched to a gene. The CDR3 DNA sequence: TGCAGTGCTGTCCGGGACAGGGGGCGCCAAGAGACCCAGTACTTC. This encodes CSAVRDRGRQETQYF.

This CDR3 is CASSQVLGQQETQYF. CDR3 coding DNA: TGCGCCAGCAGCCAAGTCCTGGGACAGCAAGAGACCCAGTACTTC. The chain is built from TRBV4-1 and TRBJ2-5, with 7 bases identical to TRBD1. Germline-derived CDR1 and CDR2 are MGHRA and YSYEKL. The CDR3 spans 15 residues. Unmatched junction bases numbered 4, after V lost 1 base and J lost 2 bases.

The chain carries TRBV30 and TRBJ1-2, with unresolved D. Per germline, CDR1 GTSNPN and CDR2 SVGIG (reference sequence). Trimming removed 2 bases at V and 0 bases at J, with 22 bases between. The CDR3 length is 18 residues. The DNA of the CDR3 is TGTGCCTGGAGTAGAATACACCTGGGGAACGGGGCTAACTATGGCTACACCTTC. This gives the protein CAWSRIHLGNGANYGYTF.

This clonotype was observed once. Written as DNA, the CDR3 is TGTGCCAGCAGCCAAAAGCCGGGACCAGGGAAAACTGAAGCTTTCTTT. Amino acid sequence: CASSQKPGPGKTEAFF. The J gene is TRBJ1-1, the V gene TRBV4-2; TRBD1 might be the D (5 bases). V was shortened by 2 bases and J by 5 bases, with 18 bases between the two germline ends. The CDR3 totals 16 residues. Germline assignment: CDR1 LGHNA and CDR2 YNFKEQ.

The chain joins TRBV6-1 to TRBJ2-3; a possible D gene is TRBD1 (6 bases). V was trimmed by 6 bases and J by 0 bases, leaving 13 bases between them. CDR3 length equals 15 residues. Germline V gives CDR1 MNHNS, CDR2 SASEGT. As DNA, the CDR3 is TGTGCCAGCAGCTACAGGGATATAAGCACAGATACGCAGTATTTT. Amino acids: CASSYRDISTDTQYF.

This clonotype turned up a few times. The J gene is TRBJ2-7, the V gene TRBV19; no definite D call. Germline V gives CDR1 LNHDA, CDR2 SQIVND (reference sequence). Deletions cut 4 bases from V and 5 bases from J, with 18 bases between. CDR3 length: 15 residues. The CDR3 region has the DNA TGTGCCAGTAGTAGAACCCGGACGTTCGGAGACGAGCAGTACTTC. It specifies CASSRTRTFGDEQYF.

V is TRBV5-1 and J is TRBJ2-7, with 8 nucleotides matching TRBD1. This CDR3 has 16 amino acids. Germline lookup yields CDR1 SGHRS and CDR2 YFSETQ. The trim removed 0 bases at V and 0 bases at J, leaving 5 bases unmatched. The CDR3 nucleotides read TGCGCCAGCAGCTTGGAAAGGGACAGGCCCTCCTACGAGCAGTACTTC. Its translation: CASSLERDRPSYEQYF.

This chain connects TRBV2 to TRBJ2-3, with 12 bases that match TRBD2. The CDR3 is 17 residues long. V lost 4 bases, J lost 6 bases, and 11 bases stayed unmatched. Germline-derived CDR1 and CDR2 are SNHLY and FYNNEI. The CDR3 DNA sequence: TGTGCCAGCAGTGCTTCACCACTAGCGGGAGGTGAGGATACGCAGTATTTT. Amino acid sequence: CASSASPLAGGEDTQYF.